The source of this TCR beta chain is a study of cytomegalovirus exposure and HLA in healthy donors. The study's findings and limits: Later genetic work tied a missense DCLRE1C variant to beta-chain V and J trimming. Sequence variants that were highly shared formed a cluster that was likely a sequencing artifact.

This clone was seen more than once but under ten times. What it binds is unknown. With 60 Vbeta and 13 Jbeta primers, the PCR was carried out. Sequencing used immunoSEQ multiplex PCR; TCRdb keeps in-frame clones, though not all of them. Here the sample spans some 160,000 clones, over 75% being singletons. CDR3 length: 13 residues. With 4 bases removed from V and 3 bases from J, the gap between germline ends came to 11 bases. Germline V gene lookup returns CDR1 SGDLS and CDR2 YYNGEE. The chain links TRBV9 to TRBJ2-7, with D uncertain. The sequence was obtained from a woman aged 25 to 45 in good health and CMV-seronegative. Material: PBMCs. CDR3 in DNA: TGTGCCAGCAGCCCGCCCTTTAGCTACGAGCAGTACTTC. This gives the protein CASSPPFSYEQYF.